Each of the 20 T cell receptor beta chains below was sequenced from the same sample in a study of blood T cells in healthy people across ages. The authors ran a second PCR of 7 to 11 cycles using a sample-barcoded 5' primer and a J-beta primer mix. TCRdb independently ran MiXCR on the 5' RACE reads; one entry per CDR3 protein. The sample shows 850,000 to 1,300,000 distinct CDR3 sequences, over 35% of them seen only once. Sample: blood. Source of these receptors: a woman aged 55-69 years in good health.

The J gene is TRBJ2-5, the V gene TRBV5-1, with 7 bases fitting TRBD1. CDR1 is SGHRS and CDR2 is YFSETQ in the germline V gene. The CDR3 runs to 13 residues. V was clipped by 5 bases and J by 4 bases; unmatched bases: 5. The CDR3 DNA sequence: TGCGCCAGCAGTAATAACAGGGGAGAGACCCAGTACTTC. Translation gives CASSNNRGETQYF.

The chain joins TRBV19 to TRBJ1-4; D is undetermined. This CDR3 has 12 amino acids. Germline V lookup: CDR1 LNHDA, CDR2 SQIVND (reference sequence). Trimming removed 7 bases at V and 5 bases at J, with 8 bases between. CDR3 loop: CASTEQNEKLFF. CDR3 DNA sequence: TGTGCCAGTACCGAACAAAATGAAAAACTGTTTTTT.

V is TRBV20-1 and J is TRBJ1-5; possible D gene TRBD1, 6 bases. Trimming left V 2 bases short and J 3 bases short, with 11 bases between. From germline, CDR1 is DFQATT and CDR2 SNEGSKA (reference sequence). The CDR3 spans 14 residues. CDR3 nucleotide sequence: TGCAGTGCTAGAACCGGGACACACAATCAGCCCCAGCATTTT. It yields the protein CSARTGTHNQPQHF.

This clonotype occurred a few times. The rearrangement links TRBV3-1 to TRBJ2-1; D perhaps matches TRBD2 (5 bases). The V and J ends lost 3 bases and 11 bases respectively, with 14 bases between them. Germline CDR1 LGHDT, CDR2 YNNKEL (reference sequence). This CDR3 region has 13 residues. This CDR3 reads CASSHRTPPQQFF. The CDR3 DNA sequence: TGTGCCAGCAGCCACAGGACTCCGCCCCAGCAGTTCTTC.

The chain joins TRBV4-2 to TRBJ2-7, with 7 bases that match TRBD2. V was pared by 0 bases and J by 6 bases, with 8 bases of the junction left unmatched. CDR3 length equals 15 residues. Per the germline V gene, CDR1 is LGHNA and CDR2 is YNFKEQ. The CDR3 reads CASSQEGGRAGEQYF. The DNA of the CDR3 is TGTGCCAGCAGCCAAGAAGGAGGGAGGGCCGGCGAGCAGTACTTC.

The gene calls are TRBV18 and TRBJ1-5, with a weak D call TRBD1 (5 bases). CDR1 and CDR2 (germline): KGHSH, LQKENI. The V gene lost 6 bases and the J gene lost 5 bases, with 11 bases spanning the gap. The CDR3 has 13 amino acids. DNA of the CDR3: TGTGCCAGCTCCCGGGGGGACGATCAGCCCCAGCATTTT. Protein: CASSRGDDQPQHF.

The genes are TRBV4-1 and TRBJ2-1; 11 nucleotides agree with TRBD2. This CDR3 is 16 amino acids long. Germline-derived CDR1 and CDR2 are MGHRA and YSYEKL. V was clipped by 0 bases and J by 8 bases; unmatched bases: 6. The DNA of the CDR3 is TGCGCCAGCAGCCAAGAAGGTCCTAGCGGGAGGTATGAGCAGTTCTTC. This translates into CASSQEGPSGRYEQFF.

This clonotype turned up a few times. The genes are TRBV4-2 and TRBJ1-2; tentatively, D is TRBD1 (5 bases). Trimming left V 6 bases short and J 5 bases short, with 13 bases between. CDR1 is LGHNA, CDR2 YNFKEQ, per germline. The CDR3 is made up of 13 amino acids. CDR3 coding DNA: TGTGCCAGCAGGGGGGGGTCGTTTTATGGCTACACCTTC. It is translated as CASRGGSFYGYTF.

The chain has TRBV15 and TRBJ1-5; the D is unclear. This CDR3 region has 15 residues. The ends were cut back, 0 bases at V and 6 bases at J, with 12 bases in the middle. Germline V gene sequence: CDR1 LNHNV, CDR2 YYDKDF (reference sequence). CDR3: CATSRETEPGQPQHF. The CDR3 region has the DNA TGTGCCACCAGCAGAGAAACAGAACCCGGTCAGCCCCAGCATTTT.

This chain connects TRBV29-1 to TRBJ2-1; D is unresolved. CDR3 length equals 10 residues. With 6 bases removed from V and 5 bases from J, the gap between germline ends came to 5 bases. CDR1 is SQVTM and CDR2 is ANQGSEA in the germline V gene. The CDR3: CSVFDNEQFF. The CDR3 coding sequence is TGCAGCGTGTTTGACAATGAGCAGTTCTTC.

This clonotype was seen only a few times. The CDR3 DNA sequence: TGCAGCGTTGGACAGGGGGCTAATTCACCCCTCCACTTT. It specifies CSVGQGANSPLHF. The genes are TRBV29-1 and TRBJ1-6, with 10 bases matching TRBD1. Per the germline V gene, CDR1 is SQVTM and CDR2 is ANQGSEA. This CDR3 spans 13 amino acids. Germline trimming cut 4 bases from V and 6 bases from J; bases unmatched to any gene: 0.

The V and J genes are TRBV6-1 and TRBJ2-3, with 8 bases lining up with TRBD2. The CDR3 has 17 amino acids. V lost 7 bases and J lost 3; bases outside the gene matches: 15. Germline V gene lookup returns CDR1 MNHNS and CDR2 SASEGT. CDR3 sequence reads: CASTPLRSGTRTDTQYF. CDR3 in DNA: TGTGCCAGCACCCCGCTGCGGTCGGGGACTAGGACAGATACGCAGTATTTT.

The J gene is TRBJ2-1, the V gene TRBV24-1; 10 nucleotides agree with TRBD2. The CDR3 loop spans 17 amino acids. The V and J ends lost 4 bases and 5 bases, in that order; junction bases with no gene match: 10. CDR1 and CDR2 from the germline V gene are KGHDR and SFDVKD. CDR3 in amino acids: CATSDLTGTSADNEQFF. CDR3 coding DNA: TGTGCCACCAGTGACTTAACCGGGACTAGCGCGGACAATGAGCAGTTCTTC.

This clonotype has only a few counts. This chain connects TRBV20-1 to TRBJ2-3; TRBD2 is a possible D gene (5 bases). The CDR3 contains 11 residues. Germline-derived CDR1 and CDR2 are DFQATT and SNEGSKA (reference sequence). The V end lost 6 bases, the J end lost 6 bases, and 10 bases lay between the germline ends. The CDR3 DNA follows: TGCAGTGCAAACTGGAGGGATACGCAGTATTTT. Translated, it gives CSANWRDTQYF.

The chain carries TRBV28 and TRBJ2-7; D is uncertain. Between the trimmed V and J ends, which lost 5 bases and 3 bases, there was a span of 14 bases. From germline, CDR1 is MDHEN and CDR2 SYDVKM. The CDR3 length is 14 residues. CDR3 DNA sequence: TGTGCCAGCAGTGTAACTGGCCGAGACTACGAGCAGTACTTC. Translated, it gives CASSVTGRDYEQYF.

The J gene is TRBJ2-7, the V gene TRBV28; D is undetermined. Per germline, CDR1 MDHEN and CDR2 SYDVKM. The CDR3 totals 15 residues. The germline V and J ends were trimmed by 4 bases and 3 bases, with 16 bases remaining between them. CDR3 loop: CASSSAVQNGYEQYF. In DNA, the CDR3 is TGTGCCAGCAGTTCTGCGGTCCAGAACGGCTACGAGCAGTACTTC. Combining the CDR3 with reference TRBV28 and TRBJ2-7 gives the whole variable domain DVKVTQSSRYLVKRTGEKVFLECVQDMDHENMFWYRQDPGLGLRLIYFSYDVKMKEKGDIPEGYSVSREKKERFSLILESASTNQTSMYLCASSSAVQNGYEQYFGPGTRLTVT.

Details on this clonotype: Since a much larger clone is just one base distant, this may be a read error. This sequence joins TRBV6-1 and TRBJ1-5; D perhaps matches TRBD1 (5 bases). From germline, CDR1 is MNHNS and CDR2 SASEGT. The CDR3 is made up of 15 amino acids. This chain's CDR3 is CASSELGPNNQLQHF. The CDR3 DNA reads TGTGCCAGCAGTGAACTGGGGCCTAACAATCAGCTCCAGCATTTT.

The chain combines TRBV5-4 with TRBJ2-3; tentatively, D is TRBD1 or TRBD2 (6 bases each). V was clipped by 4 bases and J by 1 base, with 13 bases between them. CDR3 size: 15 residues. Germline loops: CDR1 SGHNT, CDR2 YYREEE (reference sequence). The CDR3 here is CASSIRGLGTDTQYF. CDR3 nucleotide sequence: TGTGCCAGCAGCATCCGGGGGCTAGGCACAGATACGCAGTATTTT. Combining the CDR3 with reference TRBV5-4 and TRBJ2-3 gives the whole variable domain ETGVTQSPTHLIKTRGQQVTLRCSSQSGHNTVSWYQQALGQGPQFIFQYYREEENGRGNFPPRFSGLQFPNYSSELNVNALELDDSALYLCASSIRGLGTDTQYFGPGTRLTVL.

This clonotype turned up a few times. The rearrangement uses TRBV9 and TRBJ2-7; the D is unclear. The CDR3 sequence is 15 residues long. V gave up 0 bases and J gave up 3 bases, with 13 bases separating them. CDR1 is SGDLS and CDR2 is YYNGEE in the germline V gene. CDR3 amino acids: CASSVVASQVYEQYF. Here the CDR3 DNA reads TGTGCCAGCAGCGTAGTGGCGAGCCAAGTCTACGAGCAGTACTTC. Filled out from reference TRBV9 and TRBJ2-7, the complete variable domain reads DSGVTQTPKHLITATGQRVTLRCSPRSGDLSVYWYQQSLDQGLQFLIQYYNGEERAKGNILERFSAQQFPDLHSELNLSSLELGDSALYFCASSVVASQVYEQYFGPGTRLTVT.

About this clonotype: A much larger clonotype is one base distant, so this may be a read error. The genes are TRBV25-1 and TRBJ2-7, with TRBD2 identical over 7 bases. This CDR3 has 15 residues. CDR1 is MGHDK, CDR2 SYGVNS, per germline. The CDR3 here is CASGEILAASYEQYF. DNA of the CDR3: TGTGCCAGCGGTGAAATCCTAGCGGCTTCCTACGAGCAGTACTTC.